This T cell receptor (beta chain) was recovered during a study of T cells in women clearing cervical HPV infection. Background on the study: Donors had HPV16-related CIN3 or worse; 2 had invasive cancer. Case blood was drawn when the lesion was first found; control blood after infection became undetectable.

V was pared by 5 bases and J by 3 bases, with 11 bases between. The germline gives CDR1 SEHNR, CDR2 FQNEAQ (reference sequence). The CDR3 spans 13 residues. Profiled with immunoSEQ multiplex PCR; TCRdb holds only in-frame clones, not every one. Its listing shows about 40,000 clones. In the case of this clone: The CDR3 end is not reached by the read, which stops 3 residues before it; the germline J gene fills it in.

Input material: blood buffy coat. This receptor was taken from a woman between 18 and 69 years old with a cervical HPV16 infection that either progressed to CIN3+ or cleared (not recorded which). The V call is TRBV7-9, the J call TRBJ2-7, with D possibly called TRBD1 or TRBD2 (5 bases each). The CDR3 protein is CASSAAGSYEQYF. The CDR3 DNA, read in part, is TGTGCCAGCAGCGCCGCAGGGAGCTACGAG.